This T cell receptor beta chain is drawn from a study of blood T cell repertoires in COVID-19. Turning to the study itself: Specimens from acute and convalescent COVID-19 originated in the United States, Italy and Spain. PBMCs, B-cell-depleted T cells, or T cells were the source of the cDNA or gDNA that made up the material.

In the study's own analysis: Using reference gene primer amplification, nucleated cell counts were estimated. The method was immunoSEQ multiplex PCR; TCRdb's version includes in-frame clones alone and lacks a portion of them. That table is the source of V, J and clone size, and D and trimming were worked out from the DNA. The top ten hold roughly 9% of the sample, which has under 65,000 clones, around 92% seen once. The CDR3 is made up of 14 amino acids. The V end was cut by 4 bases, the J end by 2 bases, with 11 bases between. The germline gives CDR1 MDHEN, CDR2 SYDVKM. The specimen was peripheral blood. V is TRBV28 and J is TRBJ1-1; D is possibly TRBD1 (5 bases). This receptor was taken from a human donor in a cohort sampled during active COVID-19. CDR3: CASSYGGVNTEAFF. The CDR3 DNA follows: TGTGCCAGCAGTTATGGGGGGGTAAACACTGAAGCTTTCTTT.